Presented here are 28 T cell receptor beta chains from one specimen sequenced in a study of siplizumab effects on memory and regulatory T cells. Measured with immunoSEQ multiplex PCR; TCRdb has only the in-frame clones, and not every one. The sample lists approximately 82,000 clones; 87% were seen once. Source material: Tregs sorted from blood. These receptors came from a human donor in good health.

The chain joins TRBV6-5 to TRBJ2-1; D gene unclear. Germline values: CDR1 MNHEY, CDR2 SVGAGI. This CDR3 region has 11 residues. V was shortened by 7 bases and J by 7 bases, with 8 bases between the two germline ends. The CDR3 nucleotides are TGTGCCAGCACCCTGGCGAATGAGCAGTTCTTC. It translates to CASTLANEQFF.

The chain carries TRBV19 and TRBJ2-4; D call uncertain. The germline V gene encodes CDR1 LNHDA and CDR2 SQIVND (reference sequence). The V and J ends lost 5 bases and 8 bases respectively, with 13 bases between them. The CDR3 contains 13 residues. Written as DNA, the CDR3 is TGTGCCAGTAGTGACCTGGTTGGGGACATTCAGTACTTC. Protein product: CASSDLVGDIQYF. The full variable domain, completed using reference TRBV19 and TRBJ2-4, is DGGITQSPKYLFRKEGQNVTLSCEQNLNHDAMYWYRQDPGQGLRLIYYSQIVNDFQKGDIAEGYSVSREKKESFPLTVTSAQKNPTAFYLCASSDLVGDIQYFGAGTRLSVL.

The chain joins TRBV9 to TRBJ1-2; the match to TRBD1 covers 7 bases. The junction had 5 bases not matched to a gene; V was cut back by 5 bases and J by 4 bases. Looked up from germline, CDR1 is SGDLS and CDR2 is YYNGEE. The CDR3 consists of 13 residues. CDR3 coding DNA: TGTGCCAGCAGAGGGACAGTTCTCTATGGCTACACCTTC. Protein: CASRGTVLYGYTF.

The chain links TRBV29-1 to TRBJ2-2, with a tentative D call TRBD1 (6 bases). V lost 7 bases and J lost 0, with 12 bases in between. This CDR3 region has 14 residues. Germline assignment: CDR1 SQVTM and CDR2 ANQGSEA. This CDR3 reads CSARTVANTGELFF. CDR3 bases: TGCAGCGCCCGGACAGTCGCGAACACCGGGGAGCTGTTTTTT.

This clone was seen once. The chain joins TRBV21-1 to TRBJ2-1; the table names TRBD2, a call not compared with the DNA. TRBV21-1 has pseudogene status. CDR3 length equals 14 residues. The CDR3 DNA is TGTGCCAGCGGCTCCGGGACTGCAAACAATGAGCAGTTCTTC. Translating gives CASGSGTANNEQFF.

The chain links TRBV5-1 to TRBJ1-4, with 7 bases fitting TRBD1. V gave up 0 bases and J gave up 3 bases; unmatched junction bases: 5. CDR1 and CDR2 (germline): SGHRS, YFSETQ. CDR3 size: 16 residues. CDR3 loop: CASSLAGTVANEKLFF. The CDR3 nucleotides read TGCGCCAGCAGCTTGGCCGGGACAGTGGCTAATGAAAAACTGTTTTTT. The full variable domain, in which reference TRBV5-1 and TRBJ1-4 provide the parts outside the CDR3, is KAGVTQTPRYLIKTRGQQVTLSCSPISGHRSVSWYQQTPGQGLQFLFEYFSETQRNKGNFPGRFSGRQFSNSRSEMNVSTLELGDSALYLCASSLAGTVANEKLFFGSGTQLSVL.

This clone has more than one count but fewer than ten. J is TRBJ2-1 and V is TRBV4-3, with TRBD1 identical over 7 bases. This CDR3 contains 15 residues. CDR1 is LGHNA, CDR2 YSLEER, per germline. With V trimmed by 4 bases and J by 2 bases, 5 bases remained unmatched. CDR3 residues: CASSLTGTAYNEQFF. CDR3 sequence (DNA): TGCGCCAGCAGCCTAACCGGGACAGCCTACAATGAGCAGTTCTTC.

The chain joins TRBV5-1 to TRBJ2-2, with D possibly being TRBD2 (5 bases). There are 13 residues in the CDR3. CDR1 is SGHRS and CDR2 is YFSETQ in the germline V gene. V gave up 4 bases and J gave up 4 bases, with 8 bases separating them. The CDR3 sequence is CASSAGVTGELFF. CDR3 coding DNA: TGCGCCAGCAGCGCCGGGGTCACCGGGGAGCTGTTTTTT.

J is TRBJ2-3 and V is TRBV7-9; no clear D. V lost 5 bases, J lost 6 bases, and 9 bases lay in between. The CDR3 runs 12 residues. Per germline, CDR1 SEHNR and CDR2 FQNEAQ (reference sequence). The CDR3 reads CASSPGVDTQYF. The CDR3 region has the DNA TGTGCCAGCAGCCCCGGCGTTGATACGCAGTATTTT.

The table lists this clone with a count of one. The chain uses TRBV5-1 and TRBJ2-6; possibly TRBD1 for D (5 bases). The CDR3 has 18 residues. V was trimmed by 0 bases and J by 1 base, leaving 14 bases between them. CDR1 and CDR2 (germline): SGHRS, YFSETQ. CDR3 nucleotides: TGCGCCAGCAGCTTGGTTCCCCTTGCAGGGTCTGGGGCCAACGTCCTGACTTTC. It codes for CASSLVPLAGSGANVLTF.

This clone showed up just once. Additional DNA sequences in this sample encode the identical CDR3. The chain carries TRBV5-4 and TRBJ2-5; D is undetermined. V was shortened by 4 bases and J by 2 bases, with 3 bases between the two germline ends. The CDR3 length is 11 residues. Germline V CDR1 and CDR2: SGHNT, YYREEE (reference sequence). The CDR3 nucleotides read TGTGCCAGCAGCGTTCAAGAGACCCAGTACTTC. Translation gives CASSVQETQYF.

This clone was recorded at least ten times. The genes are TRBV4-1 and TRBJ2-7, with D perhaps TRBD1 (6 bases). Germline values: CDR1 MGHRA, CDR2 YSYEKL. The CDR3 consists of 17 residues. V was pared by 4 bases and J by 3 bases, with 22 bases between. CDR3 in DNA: TGCGCCAGCAGCCCAGGTACCAGACGAACAGGGAACTACGAGCAGTACTTC. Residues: CASSPGTRRTGNYEQYF.

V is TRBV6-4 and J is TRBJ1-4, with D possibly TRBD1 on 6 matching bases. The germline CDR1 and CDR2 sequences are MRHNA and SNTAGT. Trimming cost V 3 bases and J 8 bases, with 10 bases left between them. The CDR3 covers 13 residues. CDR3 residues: CASSEQTGEKLFF. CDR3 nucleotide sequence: TGTGCCAGCAGTGAACAGACAGGCGAAAAACTGTTTTTT.

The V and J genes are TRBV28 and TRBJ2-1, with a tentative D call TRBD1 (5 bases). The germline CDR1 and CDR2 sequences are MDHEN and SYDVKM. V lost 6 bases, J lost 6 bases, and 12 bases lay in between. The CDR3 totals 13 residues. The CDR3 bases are TGTGCCAGCAGGAGACAGTATTTCAATGAGCAGTTCTTC. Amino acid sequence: CASRRQYFNEQFF.

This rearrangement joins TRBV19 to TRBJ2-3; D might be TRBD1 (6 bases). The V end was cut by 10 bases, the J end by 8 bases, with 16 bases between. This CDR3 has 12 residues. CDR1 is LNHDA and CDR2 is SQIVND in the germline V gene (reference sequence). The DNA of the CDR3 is TGTGCCACTCTCGGGCCAGGGGTTACGCAGTATTTT. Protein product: CATLGPGVTQYF.

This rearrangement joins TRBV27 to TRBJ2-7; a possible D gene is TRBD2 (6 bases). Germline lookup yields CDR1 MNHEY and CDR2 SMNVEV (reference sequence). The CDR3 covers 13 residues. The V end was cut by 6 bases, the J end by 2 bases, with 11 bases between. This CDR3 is CASRSGLPYEQYF. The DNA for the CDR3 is TGTGCCAGCAGATCGGGACTCCCCTACGAGCAGTACTTC.

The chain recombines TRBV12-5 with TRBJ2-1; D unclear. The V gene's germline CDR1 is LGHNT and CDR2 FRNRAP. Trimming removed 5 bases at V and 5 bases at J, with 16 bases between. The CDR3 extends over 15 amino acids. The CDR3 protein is CASGPSLPGHNEQFF. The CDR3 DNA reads TGTGCTAGTGGTCCCTCCCTTCCCGGTCACAATGAGCAGTTCTTC.

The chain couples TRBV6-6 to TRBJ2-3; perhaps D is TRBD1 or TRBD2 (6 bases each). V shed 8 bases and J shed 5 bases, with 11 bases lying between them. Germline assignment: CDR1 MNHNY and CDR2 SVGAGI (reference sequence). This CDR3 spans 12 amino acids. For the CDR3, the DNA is TGTGCCAGCCTGAAGGGGGGAGATACGCAGTATTTT. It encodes CASLKGGDTQYF.

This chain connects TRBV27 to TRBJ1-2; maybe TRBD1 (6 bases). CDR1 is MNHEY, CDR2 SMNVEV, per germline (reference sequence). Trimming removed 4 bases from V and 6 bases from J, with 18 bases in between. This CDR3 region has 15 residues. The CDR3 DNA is TGTGCCAGCAGTTCAGCCCGGACAGTTCTTCATGGCTACACCTTC. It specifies CASSSARTVLHGYTF.

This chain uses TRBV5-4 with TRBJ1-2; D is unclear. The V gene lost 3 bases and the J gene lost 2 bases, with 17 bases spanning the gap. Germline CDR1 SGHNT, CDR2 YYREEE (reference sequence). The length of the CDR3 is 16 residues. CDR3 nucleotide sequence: TGTGCCAGCAGCTCGCTGGGAGGTGACGGGAACTATGGCTACACCTTC. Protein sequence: CASSSLGGDGNYGYTF.

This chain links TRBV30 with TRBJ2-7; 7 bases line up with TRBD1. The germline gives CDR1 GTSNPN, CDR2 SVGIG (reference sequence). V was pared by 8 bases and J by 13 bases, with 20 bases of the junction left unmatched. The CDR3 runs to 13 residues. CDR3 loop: CALQDRALTGRYF. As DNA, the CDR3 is TGTGCCCTTCAAGACAGGGCCTTGACTGGGCGATACTTC.

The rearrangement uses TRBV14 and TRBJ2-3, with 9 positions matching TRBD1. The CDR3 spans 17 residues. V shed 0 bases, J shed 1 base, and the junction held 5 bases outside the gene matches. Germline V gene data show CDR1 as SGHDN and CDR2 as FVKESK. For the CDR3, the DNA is TGTGCCAGCAGCCAAGATTTCCGGGACAGGGGCACAGATACGCAGTATTTT. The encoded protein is CASSQDFRDRGTDTQYF.

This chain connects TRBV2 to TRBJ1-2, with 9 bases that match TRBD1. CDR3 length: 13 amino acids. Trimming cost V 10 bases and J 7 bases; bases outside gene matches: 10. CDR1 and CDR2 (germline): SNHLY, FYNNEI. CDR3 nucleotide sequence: TGTGCCATCCCTACAGGGGGCGCGTCTGGCTACACCTTC. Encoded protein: CAIPTGGASGYTF.

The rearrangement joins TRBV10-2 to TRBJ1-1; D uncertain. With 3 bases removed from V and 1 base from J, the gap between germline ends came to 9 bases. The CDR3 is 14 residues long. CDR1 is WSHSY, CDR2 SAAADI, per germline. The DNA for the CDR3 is TGCGCCAGCAGTGACTGGACGGAGAACACTGAAGCTTTCTTT. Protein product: CASSDWTENTEAFF.

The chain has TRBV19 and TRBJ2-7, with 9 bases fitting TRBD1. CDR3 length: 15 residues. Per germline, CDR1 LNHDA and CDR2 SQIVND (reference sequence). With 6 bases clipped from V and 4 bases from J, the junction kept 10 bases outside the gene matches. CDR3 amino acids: CASRESGTGRYEQYF. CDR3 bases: TGTGCCAGTAGAGAATCCGGGACAGGGAGATACGAGCAGTACTTC. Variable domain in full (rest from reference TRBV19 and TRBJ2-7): DGGITQSPKYLFRKEGQNVTLSCEQNLNHDAMYWYRQDPGQGLRLIYYSQIVNDFQKGDIAEGYSVSREKKESFPLTVTSAQKNPTAFYLCASRESGTGRYEQYFGPGTRLTVT.

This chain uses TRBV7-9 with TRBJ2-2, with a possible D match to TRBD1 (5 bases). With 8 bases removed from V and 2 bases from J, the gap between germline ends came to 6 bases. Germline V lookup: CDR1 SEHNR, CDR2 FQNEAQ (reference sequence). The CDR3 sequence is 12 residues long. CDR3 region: CASGANTGELFF. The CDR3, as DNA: TGTGCCAGCGGGGCAAACACCGGGGAGCTGTTTTTT.

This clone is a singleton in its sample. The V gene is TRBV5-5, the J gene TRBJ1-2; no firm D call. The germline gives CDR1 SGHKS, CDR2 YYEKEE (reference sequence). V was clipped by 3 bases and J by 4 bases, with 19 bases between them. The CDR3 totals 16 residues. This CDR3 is CASSSEAVPYPYGYTF. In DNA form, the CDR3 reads TGTGCCAGCAGCTCCGAGGCGGTCCCTTATCCCTATGGCTACACCTTC.

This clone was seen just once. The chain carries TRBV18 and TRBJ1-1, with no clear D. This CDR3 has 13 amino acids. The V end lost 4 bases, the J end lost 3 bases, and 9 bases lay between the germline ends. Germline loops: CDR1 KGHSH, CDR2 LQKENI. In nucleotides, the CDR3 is TGTGCCAGCTCACAGGACCGGGACACTGAAGCTTTCTTT. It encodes CASSQDRDTEAFF. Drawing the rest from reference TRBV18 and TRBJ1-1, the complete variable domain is NAGVMQNPRHLVRRRGQEARLRCSPMKGHSHVYWYRQLPEEGLKFMVYLQKENIIDESGMPKERFSAEFPKEGPSILRIQQVVRGDSAAYFCASSQDRDTEAFFGQGTRLTVV.